A single sample is the source of the 17 T cell receptor beta chains below, sequenced in a study of blood T cell repertoires in COVID-19. The repertoire was sequenced with immunoSEQ multiplex PCR; TCRdb's copy has only in-frame clones and lacks some. The profile shows about 110,000 clones, 70% to 90% of them singletons. Specimen: peripheral blood. The receptors originated from a human donor in a cohort sampled during active COVID-19.

The J gene is TRBJ2-5, the V gene TRBV19, with TRBD1 as a possible D gene (5 bases). The germline V and J ends were trimmed by 4 bases and 5 bases, with 20 bases remaining between them. The length of the CDR3 is 16 residues. CDR1 is LNHDA and CDR2 is SQIVND in the germline V gene (reference sequence). CDR3 DNA: TGTGCCAGTAGTACTGGACAACGTCTGGGCCCGGAGACCCAGTACTTC. Translating gives CASSTGQRLGPETQYF.

This chain links TRBV20-1 with TRBJ1-1; D might be TRBD1 (5 bases). The CDR3 contains 11 residues. From germline, CDR1 is DFQATT and CDR2 SNEGSKA (reference sequence). Trimming took off 3 bases at V and 10 bases at J, with 12 bases between the two ends. In DNA form, the CDR3 reads TGCAGTGCTAGCGGGGGTGGGGGAGCTTTCTTT. Its protein product is CSASGGGGAFF.

This rearrangement joins TRBV27 to TRBJ2-4; D is perhaps TRBD1 (5 bases). V was cut by 6 bases and J by 1 base, with 22 bases left in between. CDR3 size: 18 residues. Germline CDR1 is MNHEY and CDR2 is SMNVEV (reference sequence). CDR3 bases: TGTGCCAGCAGGGCACGCAGGGAAGTTATCTCGGCCAAAAACATTCAGTACTTC. Translation: CASRARREVISAKNIQYF.

The V and J genes are TRBV28 and TRBJ2-5; D possibly corresponds to TRBD1 (5 bases). The CDR3 totals 13 residues. Germline assignment: CDR1 MDHEN and CDR2 SYDVKM. The V gene lost 6 bases and the J gene lost 5 bases, with 13 bases spanning the gap. The DNA of the CDR3 is TGTGCCAGCAGAGATAGGGGTTTGGAGACCCAGTACTTC. This sequence encodes CASRDRGLETQYF.

The V gene is TRBV18, the J gene TRBJ1-1; 7 bases map to TRBD1. Trimming took 4 bases from V and 4 from J; bases not matched to a gene: 12. Looked up from germline, CDR1 is KGHSH and CDR2 is LQKENI. The CDR3 runs 16 residues. The CDR3 protein is CASSQSHRGSFTEAFF. In DNA form, the CDR3 reads TGTGCCAGCTCACAGAGCCACAGGGGCAGTTTCACTGAAGCTTTCTTT. Looking up the rest from reference TRBV18 and TRBJ1-1 gives the full variable domain: NAGVMQNPRHLVRRRGQEARLRCSPMKGHSHVYWYRQLPEEGLKFMVYLQKENIIDESGMPKERFSAEFPKEGPSILRIQQVVRGDSAAYFCASSQSHRGSFTEAFFGQGTRLTVV.

This clone has a single count. V usage is TRBV11-2 and J usage is TRBJ2-5; D is ambiguous. The CDR3 extends over 16 amino acids. V lost 4 bases to trimming and J lost 5 bases, with 20 bases between them. CDR1 and CDR2 from the germline V gene are SGHAT and FQNNGV. CDR3 in amino acids: CASSSPHPAERETQYF. CDR3 sequence (DNA): TGTGCCAGCAGCTCCCCGCACCCGGCAGAGAGGGAGACCCAGTACTTC.

This clone came up once. The chain recombines TRBV4-2 with TRBJ2-3; a possible D gene is TRBD2 (6 bases). This CDR3 is 15 amino acids long. From germline, CDR1 is LGHNA and CDR2 YNFKEQ. V was cut by 3 bases and J by 9 bases, with 19 bases left in between. CDR3: CASSHSLDGGRTQYF. The CDR3, as DNA: TGTGCCAGCAGCCACAGCCTCGACGGGGGACGCACGCAGTATTTT.

This chain uses TRBV9 with TRBJ2-7; perhaps TRBD1 as D (5 bases). Germline values: CDR1 SGDLS, CDR2 YYNGEE. Trimming stripped 1 base from V and 6 bases from J, with 14 bases between. The CDR3 is 14 residues long. CDR3 residues: CASSVSSGYGEQYF. The DNA for the CDR3 is TGTGCCAGCAGCGTAAGTTCAGGGTACGGCGAGCAGTACTTC.

The rearrangement uses TRBV7-9 and TRBJ2-2; 14 nucleotides agree with TRBD2. CDR1 is SEHNR and CDR2 is FQNEAQ in the germline V gene (reference sequence). The CDR3 length is 19 residues. The ends lost 5 bases at V and 1 base at J; junction bases unmatched: 9. CDR3 DNA sequence: TGTGCCAGCAGCCCTGGACTAGCGGGAGGTCTTGTGAACACCGGGGAGCTGTTTTTT. Protein: CASSPGLAGGLVNTGELFF.

This chain uses TRBV18 with TRBJ1-1; D remains ambiguous. The CDR3 runs 14 residues. Germline V gene lookup returns CDR1 KGHSH and CDR2 LQKENI. With 2 bases removed from V and 2 bases from J, the gap between germline ends came to 9 bases. The CDR3 nucleotides are TGTGCCAGCTCACCAGTCCCAGGAAACACTGAAGCTTTCTTT. Translated, it gives CASSPVPGNTEAFF.

The V call is TRBV3-1 (or the pseudogene TRBV3-2), the J call TRBJ1-1; unclear D gene. Germline-derived CDR1 and CDR2 are LGHDT and YNNKEL (reference sequence). The CDR3 consists of 13 residues. V was clipped by 2 bases and J by 5 bases, with 9 bases between them. In nucleotides, the CDR3 is TGTGCCAGCAGCCAACTTGACTTGACTGAAGCTTTCTTT. Protein product: CASSQLDLTEAFF.

V is TRBV19 and J is TRBJ1-1, with no clear D. The germline V gene has CDR1 LNHDA and CDR2 SQIVND (reference sequence). The V end lost 3 bases, the J end lost 6 bases, and 11 bases lay between the germline ends. The CDR3 spans 13 residues. Written as DNA, the CDR3 is TGTGCCAGTAGTATCGCGGTTTTCGCTGAAGCTTTCTTT. This codes for CASSIAVFAEAFF.

V and J are TRBV19 and TRBJ1-2, with TRBD1 matching 10 bases. V was pared by 5 bases and J by 3 bases, with 3 bases of the junction left unmatched. This CDR3 is built from 14 residues. Germline values: CDR1 LNHDA, CDR2 SQIVND (reference sequence). The CDR3 region is CASSRDRGYYGYTF. The CDR3 region has the DNA TGTGCCAGTAGTCGGGACAGGGGATACTATGGCTACACCTTC.

The chain uses TRBV9 and TRBJ2-3; possibly TRBD2 for D (5 bases). Trimming stripped 0 bases from V and 0 bases from J, with 14 bases between. The CDR3 totals 17 residues. Germline V gene lookup returns CDR1 SGDLS and CDR2 YYNGEE. The DNA for the CDR3 is TGTGCCAGCAGCGTAGCCCCAGCGGCCCCTAGCACAGATACGCAGTATTTT. This gives the protein CASSVAPAAPSTDTQYF. The complete variable domain, with remaining parts taken from reference TRBV9 and TRBJ2-3, reads DSGVTQTPKHLITATGQRVTLRCSPRSGDLSVYWYQQSLDQGLQFLIQYYNGEERAKGNILERFSAQQFPDLHSELNLSSLELGDSALYFCASSVAPAAPSTDTQYFGPGTRLTVL.

The chain joins TRBV6-5 to TRBJ2-3; 8 bases fit TRBD2. CDR1 and CDR2 from the germline V gene are MNHEY and SVGAGI. The J segment lost 5 bases and the V segment lost 1 base, leaving 2 bases of the junction unmatched. The CDR3 runs to 14 residues. CDR3 region: CASSYLSGGDTQYF. The CDR3, as DNA: TGTGCCAGCAGTTACTTAAGCGGGGGAGATACGCAGTATTTT.

The chain uses TRBV29-1 and TRBJ1-1, with TRBD1 matching over 10 bases. CDR3 length: 14 amino acids. V lost 7 bases and J lost 1; bases outside the gene matches: 6. Germline CDR1 is SQVTM and CDR2 is ANQGSEA. CDR3 DNA sequence: TGCAGCGCGAGGACAGGGGGAAGGAACACTGAAGCTTTCTTT. It translates to CSARTGGRNTEAFF.

The chain combines TRBV5-6 with TRBJ2-1; D is ambiguous. The CDR3 has 13 residues. CDR1 is SGHDT, CDR2 YYEEEE, per germline. Trimming left V 1 base short and J 9 bases short, with 11 bases between. CDR3 sequence (DNA): TGTGCCAGCAGCTTGAAGCTCCTAGGTGAGCAGTTCTTC. Encoded protein: CASSLKLLGEQFF.